The text below deals with one T cell receptor beta chain. The table lists this clone with a few counts. Its antigen is still unknown. No qualities accompany the bases; no much larger clone lies one base away. For this chain, trimming is 3 bases at the V end and 5 bases at the J end, and the number of junction bases without a gene match is 14. From the cysteine through the phenylalanine, the CDR3 covers 18 amino acids. The DNA shown is the 54-base CDR3, in frame from base 1. The germline V gene supplies CDR1 SQVTM and CDR2 ANQGSEA. The High Capacity cDNA Reverse Transcription Kit was used to reverse transcribe all of the isolated RNA, meaning that expressed TCRB transcripts were what got sequenced. Deep immunoSEQ sequencing was applied to naive, central memory and regulatory T cell samples, giving an average of around 3.4 million total reads per sample. After sorted cells were lysed in RLT buffer, RNA was extracted with DNase-treated RNeasy Micro or Mini kits, with the choice depending on cell number. To prevent cross-contamination, each cell subset was processed individually, whereas patient and healthy donor samples were processed jointly. The immunoSEQ multiplex PCR was used to amplify TCRB sequences from cDNA, generating 87-bp fragments that spanned the CDR3 region. Amplicons were sequenced on the Illumina HiSeq platform. In the original analysis: PCR bias was corrected computationally using synthetic template baselines, and reads within Hamming distance 2 were collapsed, with unmergeable singletons discarded. By aligning reads against IMGT, V, D and J genes, CDR3 length, and insertions or deletions at six rearrangement sites were assigned. Within each subset, clonotype counts were normalized to the number of sorted cells before true diversity and Gini coefficients were calculated with the tcR R package. Repertoire sharing was quantified using the overlap coefficient calculated on TCRB nucleotide sequences. Out-of-frame TCRB sequences from naive cells were analyzed to stand in for the pre-selection repertoire. Drawn from immuneACCESS, this table holds only the in-frame rearrangements with V and J called that TCRdb kept. Clones are partly lost; checked studies trace under half to an unresolved V gene and leave the rest unexplained. V, J and clone size were drawn from that table, and D and trimming were deduced from the DNA. Here the sample has just under 150,000 clones; about 10% occur a single time. The ten biggest clones cover around 1.4% of the sample.

Each donor gave one peripheral blood draw, averaging roughly 120 mL, which was collected into heparinised tubes. A BD FACSAria II was used to sort naive, central memory, regulatory and stem cell-like memory CD4+ T cells with a panel that included CD45RO, CCR7, CD25, CD127, CD95 and CD27. Every sorted population had a purity above 95%. PBMCs were isolated right away by Lymphoprep density gradient centrifugation and were stained directly, without culture. To minimize batch effects, samples were stained and sorted in pairs, one healthy donor with one patient per experiment. The sample originates from a study of beta chain features in type 1 diabetes listed by TCRdb under 2018. Broadly, across the study: Mean age, gender distribution, total cell number and subset yield were not different between patients and healthy donors. A total of roughly 98,000,000 sorted cells were examined across all samples, and a strong correlation was observed between cell number per subset and RNA yield. In the study, TCRB repertoires of sorted circulating CD4+ T cell subsets from recently diagnosed type 1 diabetes patients were compared with those of matched healthy donors. Whereas all 30 or so donors provided naive and central memory subsets, regulatory and stem cell-like memory subsets were isolated from just 8 patients and roughly eight healthy donors. Overall study outcomes, separate from this receptor: Only small numbers of individuals were included in the HLA sub-analyses, which left unresolved whether HLA type had any influence on TCRB rearrangement. PCR might favor shorter templates, but patient and control samples were amplified and corrected together, so any skew would affect both groups equally. At VDJ recombination sites, patients with type 1 diabetes made fewer insertions and deleted more nucleotides, a pattern implying thymic rearrangement abnormalities. Sequencing cDNA rather than genomic DNA could over-represent highly expressing activated cells, although activation and CD3 levels did not differ between groups. Naive, central memory and regulatory TCRB repertoires appeared more similar among patients than among healthy donors. In all four CD4+ subsets, TCRB CDR3 length was moderately but significantly shorter in type 1 diabetes patients.

The chain couples TRBV29-1 to TRBJ2-2; the junction holds 11 bases that match TRBD1. Sequenced input: naive CD4+ T cells from blood. In light of the paper, this sample's cell subset or site label describes: true naive CD4+ T cells. This clonotype originated in a man between 18 and 29 years old in good health. CDR3 loop: CSVDPGGRTGGKTGELFF. In nucleotides, the sequence is TGCAGCGTTGACCCAGGGGGTAGGACAGGGGGCAAGACCGGGGAGCTGTTTTTT.